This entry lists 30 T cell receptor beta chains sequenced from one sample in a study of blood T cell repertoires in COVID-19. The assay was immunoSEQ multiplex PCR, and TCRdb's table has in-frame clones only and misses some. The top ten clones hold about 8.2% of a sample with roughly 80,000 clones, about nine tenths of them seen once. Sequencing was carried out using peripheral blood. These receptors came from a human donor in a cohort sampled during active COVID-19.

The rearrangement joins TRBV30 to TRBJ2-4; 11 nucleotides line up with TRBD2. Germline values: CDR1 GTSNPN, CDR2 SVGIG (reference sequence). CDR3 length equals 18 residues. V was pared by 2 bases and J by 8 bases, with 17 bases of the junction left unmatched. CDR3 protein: CAWSRLAGGPVMRDIQYF. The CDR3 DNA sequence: TGTGCCTGGAGTAGGTTAGCGGGAGGGCCGGTAATGAGAGACATTCAGTACTTC.

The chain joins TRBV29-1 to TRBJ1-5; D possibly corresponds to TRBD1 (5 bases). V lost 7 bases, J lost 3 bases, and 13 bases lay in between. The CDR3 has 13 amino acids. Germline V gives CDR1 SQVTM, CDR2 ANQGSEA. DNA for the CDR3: TGCAGCGCCCGTAGGGGCGACAATCAGCCCCAGCATTTT. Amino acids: CSARRGDNQPQHF.

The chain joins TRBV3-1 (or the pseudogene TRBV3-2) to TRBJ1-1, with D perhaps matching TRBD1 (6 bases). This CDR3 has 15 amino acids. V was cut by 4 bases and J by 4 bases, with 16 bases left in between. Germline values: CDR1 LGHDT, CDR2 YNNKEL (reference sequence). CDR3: CASSPTGKTGTEAFF. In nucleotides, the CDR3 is TGTGCCAGCAGCCCTACAGGGAAGACGGGCACTGAAGCTTTCTTT.

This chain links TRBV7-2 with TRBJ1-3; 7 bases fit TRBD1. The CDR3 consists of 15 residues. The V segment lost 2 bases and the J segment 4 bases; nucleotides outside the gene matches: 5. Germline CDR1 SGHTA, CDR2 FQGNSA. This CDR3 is CASSLQQGIGNTIYF. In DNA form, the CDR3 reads TGTGCCAGCAGCTTACAACAGGGGATAGGAAACACCATATATTTT.

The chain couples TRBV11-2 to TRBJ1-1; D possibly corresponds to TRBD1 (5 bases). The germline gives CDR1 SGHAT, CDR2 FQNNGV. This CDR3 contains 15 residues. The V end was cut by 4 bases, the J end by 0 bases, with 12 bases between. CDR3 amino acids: CASSSLSGMNTEAFF. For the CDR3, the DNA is TGTGCCAGCAGCTCCCTGTCAGGGATGAACACTGAAGCTTTCTTT.

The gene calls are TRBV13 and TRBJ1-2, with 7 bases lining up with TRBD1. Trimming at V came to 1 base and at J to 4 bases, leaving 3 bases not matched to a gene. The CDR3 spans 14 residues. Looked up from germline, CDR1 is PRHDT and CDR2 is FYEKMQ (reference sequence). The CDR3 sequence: CASSLAQGIYGYTF. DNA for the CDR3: TGTGCCAGCAGCTTAGCACAGGGGATCTATGGCTACACCTTC.

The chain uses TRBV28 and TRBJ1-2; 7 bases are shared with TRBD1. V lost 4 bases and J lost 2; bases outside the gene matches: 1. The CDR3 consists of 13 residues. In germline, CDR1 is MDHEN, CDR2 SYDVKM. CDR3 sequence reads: CASSWDRNYGYTF. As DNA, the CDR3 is TGTGCCAGCAGTTGGGACAGAAACTATGGCTACACCTTC.

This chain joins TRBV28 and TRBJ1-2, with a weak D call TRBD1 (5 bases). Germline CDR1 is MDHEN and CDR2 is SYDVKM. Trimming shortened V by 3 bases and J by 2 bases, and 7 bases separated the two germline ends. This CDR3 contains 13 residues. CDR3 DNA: TGTGCCAGCAGTTTGGCAGGGAACTATGGCTACACCTTC. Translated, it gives CASSLAGNYGYTF.

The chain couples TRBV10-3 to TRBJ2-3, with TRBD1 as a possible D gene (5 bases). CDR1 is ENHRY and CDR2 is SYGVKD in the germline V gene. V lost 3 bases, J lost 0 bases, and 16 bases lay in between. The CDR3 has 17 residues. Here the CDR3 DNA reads TGTGCCATCAGTGATGGTACAGGCCAAATAAGCACAGATACGCAGTATTTT. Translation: CAISDGTGQISTDTQYF.

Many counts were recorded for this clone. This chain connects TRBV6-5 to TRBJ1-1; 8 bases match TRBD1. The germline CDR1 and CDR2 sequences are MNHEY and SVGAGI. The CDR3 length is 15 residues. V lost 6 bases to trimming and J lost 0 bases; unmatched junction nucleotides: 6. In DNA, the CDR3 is TGTGCCAGCAGAGGACAGGGAAGCATGAACACTGAAGCTTTCTTT. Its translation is CASRGQGSMNTEAFF.

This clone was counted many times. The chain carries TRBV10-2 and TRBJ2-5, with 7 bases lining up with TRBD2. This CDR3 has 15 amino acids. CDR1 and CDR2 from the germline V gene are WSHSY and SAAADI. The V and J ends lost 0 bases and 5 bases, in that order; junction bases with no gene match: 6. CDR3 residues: CASSESRFGGETQYF. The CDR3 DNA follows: TGCGCCAGCAGTGAGTCGAGGTTCGGGGGGGAGACCCAGTACTTC.

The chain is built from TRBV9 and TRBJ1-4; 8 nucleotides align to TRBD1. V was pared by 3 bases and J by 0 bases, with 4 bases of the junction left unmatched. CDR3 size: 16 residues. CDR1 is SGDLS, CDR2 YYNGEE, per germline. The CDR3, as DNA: TGTGCCAGCAGCGCTAACAGGGGGGCAACTAATGAAAAACTGTTTTTT. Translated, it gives CASSANRGATNEKLFF.

The CDR3 spells CASSSLGGINSNQPQHF. The CDR3 nucleotides read TGTGCCAGTAGTAGCCTGGGGGGAATTAATAGCAATCAGCCCCAGCATTTT. J is TRBJ1-5 and V is TRBV19, with a tentative D call TRBD1 (5 bases). The CDR3 spans 17 residues. V dropped 4 bases and J dropped 0 bases, with 16 bases sitting between them. CDR1 and CDR2 from the germline V gene are LNHDA and SQIVND (reference sequence).

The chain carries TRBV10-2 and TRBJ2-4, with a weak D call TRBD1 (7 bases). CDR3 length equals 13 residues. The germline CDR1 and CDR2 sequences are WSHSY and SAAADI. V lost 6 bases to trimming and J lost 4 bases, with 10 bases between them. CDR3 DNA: TGCGCCAGCAGCCCAGGGGGGAAAAACATTCAGTACTTC. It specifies CASSPGGKNIQYF.

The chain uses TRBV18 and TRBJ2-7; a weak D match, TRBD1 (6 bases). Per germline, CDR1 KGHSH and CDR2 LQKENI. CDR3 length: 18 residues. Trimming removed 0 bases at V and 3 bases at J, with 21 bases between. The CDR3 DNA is TGTGCCAGCTCACCACCGGGTTGGAGTCAGGGGAGCCGCTACGAGCAGTACTTC. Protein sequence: CASSPPGWSQGSRYEQYF.

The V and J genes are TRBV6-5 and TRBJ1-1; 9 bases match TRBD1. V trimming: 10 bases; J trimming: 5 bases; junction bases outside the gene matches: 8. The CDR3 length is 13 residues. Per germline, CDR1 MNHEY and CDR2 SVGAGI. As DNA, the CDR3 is TGTGCCACCTCGGGACAGGGCGGTACTGAAGCTTTCTTT. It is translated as CATSGQGGTEAFF.

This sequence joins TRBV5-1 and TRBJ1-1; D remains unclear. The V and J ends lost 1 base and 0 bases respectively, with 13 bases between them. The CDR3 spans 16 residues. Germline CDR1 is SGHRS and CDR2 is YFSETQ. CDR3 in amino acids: CASSLSGRTVNTEAFF. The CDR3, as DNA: TGCGCCAGCAGCTTGAGCGGTAGGACGGTGAACACTGAAGCTTTCTTT.

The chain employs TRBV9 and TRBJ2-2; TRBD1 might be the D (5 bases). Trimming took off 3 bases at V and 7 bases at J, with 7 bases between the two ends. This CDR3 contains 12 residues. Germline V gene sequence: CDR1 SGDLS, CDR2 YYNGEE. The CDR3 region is CASSADSGELFF. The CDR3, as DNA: TGTGCCAGCAGCGCCGACAGCGGGGAGCTGTTTTTT.

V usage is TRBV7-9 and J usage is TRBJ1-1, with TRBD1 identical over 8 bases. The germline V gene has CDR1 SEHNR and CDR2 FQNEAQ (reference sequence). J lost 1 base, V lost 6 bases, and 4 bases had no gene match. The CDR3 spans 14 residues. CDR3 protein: CASRPGTGNTEAFF. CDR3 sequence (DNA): TGTGCCAGCAGACCCGGGACAGGGAACACTGAAGCTTTCTTT.

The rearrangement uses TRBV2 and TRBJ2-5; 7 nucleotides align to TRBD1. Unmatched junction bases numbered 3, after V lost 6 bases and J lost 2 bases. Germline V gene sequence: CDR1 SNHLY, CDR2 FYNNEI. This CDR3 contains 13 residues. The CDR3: CASSGQEQETQYF. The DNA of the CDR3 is TGTGCCAGCAGCGGACAGGAGCAAGAGACCCAGTACTTC.

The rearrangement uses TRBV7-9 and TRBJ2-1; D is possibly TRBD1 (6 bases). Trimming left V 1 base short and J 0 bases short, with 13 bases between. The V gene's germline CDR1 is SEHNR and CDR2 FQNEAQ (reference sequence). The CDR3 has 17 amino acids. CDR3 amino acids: CASSLGGTQSSYNEQFF. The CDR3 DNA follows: TGTGCCAGCAGCTTAGGGGGGACACAAAGCTCCTACAATGAGCAGTTCTTC.

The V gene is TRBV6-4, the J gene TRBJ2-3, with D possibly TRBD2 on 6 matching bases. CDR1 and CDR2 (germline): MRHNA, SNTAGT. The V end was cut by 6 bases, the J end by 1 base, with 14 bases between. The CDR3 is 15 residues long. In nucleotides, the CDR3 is TGTGCCAGCAGCGCTGACGGGGGTGGCACAGATACGCAGTATTTT. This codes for CASSADGGGTDTQYF.

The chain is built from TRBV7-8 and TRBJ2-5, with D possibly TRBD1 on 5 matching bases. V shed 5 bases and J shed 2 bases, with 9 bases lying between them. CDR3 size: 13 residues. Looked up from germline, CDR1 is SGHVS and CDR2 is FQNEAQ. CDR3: CASSPGQQETQYF. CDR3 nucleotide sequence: TGTGCCAGCAGCCCCGGACAACAAGAGACCCAGTACTTC.

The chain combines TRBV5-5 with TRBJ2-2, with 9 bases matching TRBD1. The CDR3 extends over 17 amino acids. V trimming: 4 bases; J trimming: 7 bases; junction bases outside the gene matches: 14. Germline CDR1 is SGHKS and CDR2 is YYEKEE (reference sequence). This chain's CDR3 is CASSPRQGVNLGGELFF. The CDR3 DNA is TGTGCCAGCAGCCCGAGACAGGGGGTAAATCTGGGCGGGGAGCTGTTTTTT.

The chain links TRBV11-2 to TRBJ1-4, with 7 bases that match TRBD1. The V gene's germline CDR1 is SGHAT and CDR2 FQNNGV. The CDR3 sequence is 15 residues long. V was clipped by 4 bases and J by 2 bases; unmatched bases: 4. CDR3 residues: CASSSQTGTNEKLFF. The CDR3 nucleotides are TGTGCCAGCAGCTCCCAGACAGGGACTAATGAAAAACTGTTTTTT.

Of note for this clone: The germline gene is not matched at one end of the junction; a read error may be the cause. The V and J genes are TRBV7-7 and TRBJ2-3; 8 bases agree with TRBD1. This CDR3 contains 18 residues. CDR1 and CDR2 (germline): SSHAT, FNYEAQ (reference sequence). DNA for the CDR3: TGTGCTAGCAGCTTAGCGACCCCCGGACAGGGATTGACAGATACGCAGTATTTT. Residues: CASSLATPGQGLTDTQYF. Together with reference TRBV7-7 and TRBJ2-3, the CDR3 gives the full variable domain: GAGVSQSPRYKVTKRGQDVTLRCDPISSHATLYWYQQALGQGPEFLTYFNYEAQPDKSGLPSDRFSAERPEGSISTLTIQRTEQRDSAMYRCASSLATPGQGLTDTQYFGPGTRLTVL.

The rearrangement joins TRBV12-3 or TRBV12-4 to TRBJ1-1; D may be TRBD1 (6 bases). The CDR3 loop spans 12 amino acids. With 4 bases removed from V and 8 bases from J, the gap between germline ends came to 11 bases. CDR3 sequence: CASSSQGWEAFF. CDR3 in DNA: TGTGCCAGCAGTTCCCAGGGGTGGGAAGCTTTCTTT.

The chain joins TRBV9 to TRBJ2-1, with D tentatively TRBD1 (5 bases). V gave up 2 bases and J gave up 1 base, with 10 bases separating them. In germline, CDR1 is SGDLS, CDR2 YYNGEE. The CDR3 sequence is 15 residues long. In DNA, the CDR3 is TGTGCCAGCAGCGTGTCAGGGATGTCCTACAATGAGCAGTTCTTC. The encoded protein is CASSVSGMSYNEQFF.

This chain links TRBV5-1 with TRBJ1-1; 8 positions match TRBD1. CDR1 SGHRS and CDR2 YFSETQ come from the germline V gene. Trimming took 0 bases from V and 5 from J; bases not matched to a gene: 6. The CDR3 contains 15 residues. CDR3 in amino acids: CASSLAGTGGTEAFF. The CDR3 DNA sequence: TGCGCCAGCAGCTTGGCAGGGACAGGTGGAACTGAAGCTTTCTTT. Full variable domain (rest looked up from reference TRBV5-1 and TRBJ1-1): KAGVTQTPRYLIKTRGQQVTLSCSPISGHRSVSWYQQTPGQGLQFLFEYFSETQRNKGNFPGRFSGRQFSNSRSEMNVSTLELGDSALYLCASSLAGTGGTEAFFGQGTRLTVV.

CDR3 DNA sequence: TGTGCCAGCAGCCAGGAGACAGACGAAAATGAAAAACTGTTTTTT. It encodes CASSQETDENEKLFF. V is TRBV14 and J is TRBJ1-4; a weak D match, TRBD1 (5 bases). Germline loops: CDR1 SGHDN, CDR2 FVKESK. Between the trimmed V and J ends, which lost 3 bases and 5 bases, there was a span of 13 bases. The CDR3 runs to 15 residues.